This T cell receptor beta chain was sequenced during a study of blood T cell repertoires in COVID-19. Sequencing was performed with immunoSEQ multiplex PCR; in TCRdb, only in-frame clones are kept and a portion is missing. The sample carries 14,000 or so clones, approximately 90% recorded once. The CDR3 sequence is 15 residues long. The ends lost 2 bases at V and 5 bases at J; junction bases unmatched: 5. The germline gives CDR1 KGHSH, CDR2 LQKENI. The V gene is TRBV18, the J gene TRBJ2-2; 7 nucleotides line up with TRBD1. Material: peripheral blood. The receptor was isolated from a man aged 50 to 60 with active COVID-19. This CDR3 is CASSPSQGFTGELFF. CDR3 nucleotide sequence: TGTGCCAGCTCACCATCACAGGGGTTTACCGGGGAGCTGTTTTTT.